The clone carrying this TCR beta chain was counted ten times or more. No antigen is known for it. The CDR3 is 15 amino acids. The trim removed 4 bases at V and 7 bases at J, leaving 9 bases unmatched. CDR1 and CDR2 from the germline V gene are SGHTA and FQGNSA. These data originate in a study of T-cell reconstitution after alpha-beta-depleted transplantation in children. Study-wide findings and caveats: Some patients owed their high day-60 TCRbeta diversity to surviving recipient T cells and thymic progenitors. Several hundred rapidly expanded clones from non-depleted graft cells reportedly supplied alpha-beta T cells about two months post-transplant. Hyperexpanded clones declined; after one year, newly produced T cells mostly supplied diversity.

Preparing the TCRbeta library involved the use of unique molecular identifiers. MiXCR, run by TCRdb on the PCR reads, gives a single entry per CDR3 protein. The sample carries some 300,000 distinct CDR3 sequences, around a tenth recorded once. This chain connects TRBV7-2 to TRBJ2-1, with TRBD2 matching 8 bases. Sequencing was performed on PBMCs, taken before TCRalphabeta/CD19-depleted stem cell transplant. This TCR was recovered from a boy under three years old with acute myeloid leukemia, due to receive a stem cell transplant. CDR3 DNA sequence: TGTGCCAGCAGCTCTAGCGGGTCTAGGGGGAATGAGCAGTTCTTC. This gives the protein CASSSSGSRGNEQFF. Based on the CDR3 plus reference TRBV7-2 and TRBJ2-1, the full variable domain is GAGVSQSPSNKVTEKGKDVELRCDPISGHTALYWYRQSLGQGLEFLIYFQGNSAPDKSGLPSDRFSAERTGGSVSTLTIQRTQQEDSAVYLCASSSSGSRGNEQFFGPGTRLTVL.